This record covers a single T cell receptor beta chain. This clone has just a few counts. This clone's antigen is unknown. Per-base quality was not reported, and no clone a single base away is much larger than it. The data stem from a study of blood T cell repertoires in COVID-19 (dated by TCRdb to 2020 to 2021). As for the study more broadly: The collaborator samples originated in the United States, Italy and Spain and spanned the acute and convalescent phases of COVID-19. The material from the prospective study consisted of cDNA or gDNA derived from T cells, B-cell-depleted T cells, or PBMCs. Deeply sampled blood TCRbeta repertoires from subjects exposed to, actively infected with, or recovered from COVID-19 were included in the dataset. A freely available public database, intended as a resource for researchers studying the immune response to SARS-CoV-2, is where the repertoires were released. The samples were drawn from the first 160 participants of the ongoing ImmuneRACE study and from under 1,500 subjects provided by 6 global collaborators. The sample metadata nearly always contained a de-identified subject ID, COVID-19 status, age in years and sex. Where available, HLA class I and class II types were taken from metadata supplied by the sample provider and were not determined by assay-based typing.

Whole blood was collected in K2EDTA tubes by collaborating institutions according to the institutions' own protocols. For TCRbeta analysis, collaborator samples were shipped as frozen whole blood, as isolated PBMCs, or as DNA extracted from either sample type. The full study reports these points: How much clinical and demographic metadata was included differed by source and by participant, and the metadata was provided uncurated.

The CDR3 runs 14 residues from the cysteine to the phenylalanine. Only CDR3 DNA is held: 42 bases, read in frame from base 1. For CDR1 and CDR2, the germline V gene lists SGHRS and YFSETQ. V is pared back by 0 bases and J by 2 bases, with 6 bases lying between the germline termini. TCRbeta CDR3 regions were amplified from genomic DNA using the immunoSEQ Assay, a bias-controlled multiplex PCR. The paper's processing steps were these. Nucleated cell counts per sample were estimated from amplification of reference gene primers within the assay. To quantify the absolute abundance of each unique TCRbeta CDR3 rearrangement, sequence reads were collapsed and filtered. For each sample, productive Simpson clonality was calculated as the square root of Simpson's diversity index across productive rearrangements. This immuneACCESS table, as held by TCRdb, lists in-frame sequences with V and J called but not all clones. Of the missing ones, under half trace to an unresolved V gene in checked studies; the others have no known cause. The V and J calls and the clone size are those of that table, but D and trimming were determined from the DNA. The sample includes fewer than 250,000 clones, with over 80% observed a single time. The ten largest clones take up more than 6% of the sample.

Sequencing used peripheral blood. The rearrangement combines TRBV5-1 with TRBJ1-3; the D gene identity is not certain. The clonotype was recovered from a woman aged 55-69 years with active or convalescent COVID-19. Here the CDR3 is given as CASSLERAGNTIYF. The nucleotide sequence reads TGCGCCAGCAGCTTGGAGAGGGCTGGAAACACCATATATTTT.